These 10 T cell receptor beta chains originate from one sample sequenced in a study of blood T cell repertoires in COVID-19. The repertoire was sequenced with immunoSEQ multiplex PCR; TCRdb's copy has only in-frame clones and lacks some. The data show approximately 190,000 clones, 82% seen once. The sample comprised peripheral blood. The receptors shown here come from a woman in her fifties or sixties with COVID-19, enrolled during active disease.

This sequence joins TRBV9 and TRBJ2-2; D possibly corresponds to TRBD1 (5 bases). The CDR3 is made up of 16 amino acids. Trimming left V 0 bases short and J 4 bases short, with 13 bases between. Germline V CDR1 and CDR2: SGDLS, YYNGEE. The CDR3 protein is CASSVARDGSTGELFF. The CDR3 coding sequence is TGTGCCAGCAGCGTAGCCAGGGATGGAAGCACCGGGGAGCTGTTTTTT.

The rearrangement links TRBV5-4 to TRBJ2-3, with 9 bases fitting TRBD2. This CDR3 spans 16 amino acids. Germline-derived CDR1 and CDR2 are SGHNT and YYREEE (reference sequence). Trimming cost V 0 bases and J 4 bases; bases outside gene matches: 6. The CDR3 DNA follows: TGTGCCAGCAGCTTGGCCGGGGCTAGCGGGGCAGATACGCAGTATTTT. Its translation: CASSLAGASGADTQYF.

The chain couples TRBV5-1 to TRBJ2-3, with TRBD2 as a possible D gene (6 bases). Per germline, CDR1 SGHRS and CDR2 YFSETQ. The CDR3 extends over 15 amino acids. V gave up 4 bases and J gave up 0 bases, with 12 bases separating them. Written as DNA, the CDR3 is TGCGCCAGCAGCCAGGTAGCGGTTAGCACAGATACGCAGTATTTT. Its translation: CASSQVAVSTDTQYF.

The chain is built from TRBV5-6 and TRBJ2-2; 8 bases fit TRBD1. V trimming: 0 bases; J trimming: 5 bases; junction bases outside the gene matches: 3. CDR1 is SGHDT and CDR2 is YYEEEE in the germline V gene. The CDR3 totals 15 residues. The CDR3: CASSLGTGRTGELFF. CDR3 in DNA: TGTGCCAGCAGCTTGGGGACAGGGAGGACCGGGGAGCTGTTTTTT.

This clone was detected a few times. The chain employs TRBV30 and TRBJ2-1; D is unresolved. The V end lost 3 bases, the J end lost 4 bases, and 10 bases lay between the germline ends. Looked up from germline, CDR1 is GTSNPN and CDR2 is SVGIG (reference sequence). This CDR3 comprises 13 residues. CDR3 sequence (DNA): TGTGCCTGGAGCGACAACTTATACAATGAGCAGTTCTTC. It translates to CAWSDNLYNEQFF.

J is TRBJ2-1 and V is TRBV24-1, with 11 bases identical to TRBD2. Germline CDR1 reads KGHDR; CDR2 reads SFDVKD. V trimming: 4 bases; J trimming: 7 bases; junction bases outside the gene matches: 5. The CDR3 has 15 amino acids. CDR3 in DNA: TGTGCCACCAGTGAGCTAGCGGGGGGCAAAAATGAGCAGTTCTTC. Translation: CATSELAGGKNEQFF.

The table lists this clone with a few counts. This rearrangement joins TRBV27 to TRBJ1-1; D might be TRBD1 (5 bases). The CDR3 spans 12 residues. V lost 6 bases and J lost 10, with 15 bases in between. In germline, CDR1 is MNHEY, CDR2 SMNVEV (reference sequence). The CDR3 bases are TGTGCCAGCAGGTCGGGGGGGGGTCGAGCTTTCTTT. Its translation: CASRSGGGRAFF.

This chain connects TRBV7-9 to TRBJ1-2, with 8 nucleotides matching TRBD1. This CDR3 contains 14 residues. Per the germline V gene, CDR1 is SEHNR and CDR2 is FQNEAQ (reference sequence). The V and J ends lost 4 bases and 10 bases, in that order; junction bases with no gene match: 11. CDR3 sequence: CASSSSQDREYYTF. CDR3 coding DNA: TGTGCCAGCAGCTCAAGTCAGGACAGGGAGTACTACACCTTC.

The chain carries TRBV12-3 or TRBV12-4 and TRBJ2-2, with D unresolved. This CDR3 is built from 12 residues. The V end lost 7 bases, the J end lost 0 bases, and 3 bases lay between the germline ends. The CDR3 reads CASTANTGELFF. The DNA for the CDR3 is TGTGCCAGCACCGCGAACACCGGGGAGCTGTTTTTT.

This chain uses TRBV7-8 with TRBJ2-1; 12 bases are a match to TRBD2. Losses at the gene ends were 0 bases for V and 7 bases for J; bases not matched to a gene: 1. The CDR3 length is 15 residues. CDR1 and CDR2 from the germline V gene are SGHVS and FQNEAQ. The CDR3 nucleotides are TGTGCCAGCAGCTTAGCCGGACTAGCGGGAAATGAGCAGTTCTTC. Protein: CASSLAGLAGNEQFF.